Listed here are 25 T cell receptor beta chains from one sample, sequenced in a study of CXCR3-negative and CXCR3-positive naive CD8 T cells. Points from the study as a whole: Compared with CXCR3-negative naive cells, CXCR3-positive naive cells showed more hydrophobic TRB CDR3s.

Through 5' RACE with UMI labels, the TRB cDNA libraries were prepared. TCRdb re-called the 5' RACE reads and gives one entry per CDR3 protein, without DNA. The sample includes about 84,000 distinct CDR3 sequences. These receptors' targets are unknown. What was sequenced was naive CXCR3+ CD8+ T cells from blood. Regarding subset: CD45RO-CCR7+CD27+CD95- naive CD8+ T cells expressing CXCR3 (TNR3+). The source is a human donor in good health. Some clones in this sample may be carry-over from other donors' samples.

This chain uses TRBV5-6 with TRBJ2-7. CDR3 length: 13 amino acids. CDR1 SGHDT and CDR2 YYEEEE come from the germline V gene. The CDR3 spells CASRPDLDYEQYF.

The chain links TRBV29-1 to TRBJ2-1; TCRdb names TRBD2, which stays unverified in the absence of DNA. This CDR3 is 13 amino acids long. CDR1 is SQVTM, CDR2 ANQGSEA, per germline. The CDR3 here is CSVDGGRYNEQFF.

The gene calls are TRBV29-1 and TRBJ1-1; TCRdb's D call, TRBD1, is unchecked because there is no DNA. This CDR3 has 14 amino acids. CDR1 and CDR2 (germline): SQVTM, ANQGSEA. The CDR3: CSVEERTGRTEAFF.

The chain carries TRBV6-5 and TRBJ2-7; TCRdb gives TRBD2 as the D gene, but with no DNA this cannot be confirmed. The CDR3 is 14 residues long. The germline CDR1 and CDR2 sequences are MNHEY and SVGAGI. The CDR3 is CASSPLADSYEQYF.

This sequence joins TRBV5-1 and TRBJ1-5; TCRdb selects TRBD1, and the lack of DNA leaves this call unchecked. The CDR3 loop spans 14 amino acids. Germline CDR1 reads SGHRS; CDR2 reads YFSETQ. The CDR3 loop reads CASSQTGADQPQHF.

The rearrangement links TRBV7-2 to TRBJ2-5; no DNA is available, so the TRBD2 call from TCRdb remains unchecked. The CDR3 runs 14 residues. Germline V gene data show CDR1 as SGHTA and CDR2 as FQGNSA. The CDR3 region is CASSPRDSGETQYF.

This chain connects TRBV6-5 to TRBJ2-1; TCRdb's D call, TRBD2, is unchecked because there is no DNA. The CDR3 contains 13 residues. In germline, CDR1 is MNHEY, CDR2 SVGAGI. The CDR3 spells CASSARTSGGQFF.

The chain has TRBV6-2 or TRBV6-3 and TRBJ2-1. The CDR3 has 13 residues. CDR1 MNHEY and CDR2 SVGEGT come from the germline V gene. CDR3 region: CATDLGPYNEQFF.

The chain has TRBV12-3 or TRBV12-4 and TRBJ2-1; the D gene TCRdb calls, TRBD1, cannot be checked with no DNA. This CDR3 region has 12 residues. Here the CDR3 reads CASTLSSNEQFF.

The genes are TRBV28 and TRBJ1-5. Per the germline V gene, CDR1 is MDHEN and CDR2 is SYDVKM. The CDR3 covers 15 residues. The CDR3 loop reads CASSFYRDSNQPQHF.

The rearrangement uses TRBV12-2 and TRBJ1-1. TRBV12-2 is assigned pseudogene status. The CDR3 covers 13 residues. The CDR3: CASRDQVNTEAFF.

V usage is TRBV29-1 and J usage is TRBJ2-1; TCRdb gives TRBD1 as the D gene, but with no DNA this cannot be confirmed. Germline CDR1 SQVTM, CDR2 ANQGSEA. CDR3 length: 14 amino acids. The CDR3 sequence is CSVEDLTGGGEQFF.

The V and J genes are TRBV28 and TRBJ2-3; TCRdb indicates TRBD2, and absent DNA this call remains unverified. Germline-derived CDR1 and CDR2 are MDHEN and SYDVKM. This CDR3 spans 16 amino acids. The chain's CDR3 is CASSSGLAGVADTHYF.

The chain carries TRBV12-3 or TRBV12-4 and TRBJ2-5. CDR3 length: 14 residues. CDR3 region: CASSLTASGETQYF.

This rearrangement joins TRBV12-3 or TRBV12-4 to TRBJ2-3; TCRdb returns TRBD2, unconfirmable since there is no DNA. The CDR3 extends over 15 amino acids. The CDR3 loop reads CASRLAGGVPDTQYF.

This chain uses TRBV6-6 with TRBJ2-1; no DNA is available, so the TRBD1 call from TCRdb remains unchecked. The CDR3 sequence is 14 residues long. Germline V gene sequence: CDR1 MNHNY, CDR2 SVGAGI (reference sequence). CDR3 sequence: CASSPTGGYNEQFF.

The chain has TRBV6-5 and TRBJ2-7; lacking DNA, the TRBD2 call made by TCRdb goes unchecked. There are 11 residues in the CDR3. CDR1 is MNHEY and CDR2 is SVGAGI in the germline V gene. The CDR3 reads CATSLATEQYF.

The V and J genes are TRBV4-3 and TRBJ2-7; TCRdb designates TRBD2, a call that cannot be tested without DNA. The CDR3 loop spans 15 amino acids. Germline lookup yields CDR1 LGHNA and CDR2 YSLEER. The CDR3 loop is CASSQRSGASYEQYF.

The CDR3 protein is CASRDSNSPLHF. The chain carries TRBV13 and TRBJ1-6; TCRdb's D gene call, TRBD1, goes unchecked for lack of DNA. The CDR3 consists of 12 residues. Germline V gene lookup returns CDR1 PRHDT and CDR2 FYEKMQ (reference sequence).

V is TRBV24-1 and J is TRBJ2-2; the TCRdb call, TRBD2, lacks DNA for checking. This CDR3 has 17 residues. Germline CDR1 is KGHDR and CDR2 is SFDVKD. The CDR3 spells CATSDFSGGLHTGELFF.

The chain combines TRBV4-1 with TRBJ2-2; TCRdb's assignment of TRBD2 cannot be checked, as there is no DNA. The CDR3 is made up of 12 amino acids. CDR1 and CDR2 (germline): MGHRA, YSYEKL. The CDR3: CASAAGTGELFF.

The V and J genes are TRBV15 and TRBJ2-5; checking the TCRdb D call of TRBD2 is not possible without DNA. This CDR3 is 14 amino acids long. Per the germline V gene, CDR1 is LNHNV and CDR2 is YYDKDF (reference sequence). The CDR3 reads CATSRDRTSGTQYF.

Here the CDR3 reads CASSQEYWGGGNSPLHF. J is TRBJ1-6 and V is TRBV4-2; TCRdb indicates TRBD1, and absent DNA this call remains unverified. CDR3 size: 17 residues. From germline, CDR1 is LGHNA and CDR2 YNFKEQ.

The rearrangement links TRBV3-1 to TRBJ2-7. The CDR3 sequence is 13 residues long. Germline values: CDR1 LGHDT, CDR2 YNNKEL (reference sequence). The CDR3 loop is CASSQDSTYEQYF.

The chain couples TRBV12-3 or TRBV12-4 to TRBJ2-5; TCRdb proposes TRBD1, but this gene call is untestable without DNA. The CDR3 extends over 14 amino acids. CDR3 protein: CASKGPGQKETQYF.